The clone carrying this TCR beta chain came up once. Its antigen remains unidentified. Other DNA sequences within the sample encode an identical CDR3. Per the germline V gene, CDR1 is GTSNPN and CDR2 is SVGIG (reference sequence). The J segment lost 8 bases and the V segment lost 0 bases, leaving 7 bases of the junction unmatched. This CDR3 comprises 14 residues. The data were taken from a study of cytomegalovirus exposure and HLA in healthy donors. PCR amplification relied on 60 Vbeta primers (plus 13 Jbeta primers). In the original workflow: Later, an analysis found 75 million to 90 million unique TCR beta chains, and approximately 10 million of these were shared. Sequenced by immunoSEQ multiplex PCR; TCRdb stores in-frame clones only, minus some. V, J and clone size are those of that table, while D and trimming were read from the DNA. Of about 270,000 clones in the sample, around two thirds are singletons; the top ten hold under 3%.

Findings and limits, study-wide: Per published reports, the classifier diagnosed cytomegalovirus status with high specificity and sensitivity. It was confirmed in vitro that a few of the CMV-associated chains were specific for CMV antigens. An analysis was carried out at a later point. It showed that HLA-associated TCR beta chains were more clonally expanded than equally common non-associated chains.

The sequenced sample was PBMCs. The V and J genes are TRBV30 and TRBJ1-2, with 9 bases matching TRBD1. This TCR was sampled from a female donor in good health and CMV-seronegative. CDR3 residues: CAWSVGQGLRGYTF. The CDR3 DNA reads TGTGCCTGGAGTGTGGGACAGGGTTTAAGGGGCTACACCTTC.